This TCR beta chain originates from a study of T cells and copy number aberrations in small-cell lung cancer (dated by TCRdb to about 2021). Concerning the study at large: To relate T cell metrics to mutations and copy number aberrations, the same tumor regions underwent both TCR repertoire sequencing and whole-exome sequencing. Tumor TCR data existed for under 20 patients, and some 15 patients had TCR data from both tumor tissue and normal tissue.

The donors were limited-stage small-cell lung cancer patients who had surgical resection in Hangzhou, China, between about 2008 and 2020. Every donor underwent upfront surgery with no preoperative chemotherapy or radiotherapy, and no donor received immunotherapy either before or after surgery. All 20 or so patients in the sequenced cohort were identified as smokers or heavy second-hand smokers. Adjacent normal lung was collected at least 2 cm from the tumor margin and was morphologically confirmed by two pathologists to be free of malignant cells. The study used multi-region TCR-beta sequencing of resected limited-stage small-cell lung cancers together with tumor-adjacent lung tissue to characterize T cell repertoire heterogeneity. The AllPrep DNA/RNA FFPE Kit (Qiagen) was used to extract genomic DNA from FFPE tissue. About this clone: Its antigen is unknown. The input lacks base qualities; no much larger clone sits a single base away.

General findings and caveats noted by the study authors: Lower T-cell density, richness and clonality were observed in tumors than in adjacent lung tissue, although the difference in density was not significant. A small sample size, resulting from surgical resection being uncommon in small-cell lung cancer, limited the study, and the findings need validation. Every specimen was formalin-fixed paraffin-embedded tissue, a material known to introduce sequencing artifacts.

Reading the germline V gene (reference sequence) gives CDR1 MNHNY and CDR2 SVGAGI. Reading from cysteine to phenylalanine, the CDR3 counts 15 amino acids. The retained sequence is limited to the CDR3, 45 bases, with the frame set at the first base. Between the V and J ends, shortened by 3 bases and 8 bases respectively, the junction contains 17 bases. Using multiplexed V- and J-gene primers, the immunoSEQ hsTCRB Kit amplified TCR-beta CDR3 regions from genomic DNA. Unique DNA barcodes were added in a second PCR, and the samples were pooled together with one negative control and one positive control. The pooled TCR-beta libraries were sequenced using a 150-cycle paired-end protocol on an Illumina MiSeq. In the authors' own workflow: Adaptive Biotechnologies processed the raw sequencing data into a report containing normalized, annotated TCR-beta repertoires. T-cell density was calculated by normalizing TCR-beta templates to usable DNA, with usable DNA estimated through amplification of housekeeping genes. Clonality was defined as 1 minus Pielou's evenness, while richness was a count of unique rearrangements. TCRdb mirrors the immuneACCESS table, restricted to in-frame sequences. Some clones are absent from its copies; in checked studies, under half trace to an unresolved V gene, and the reason for the others is unknown. Clone size and the V and J calls come from that table; the DNA yielded D and trimming. Across this sample there are around 9,600 clones, with 60% to 80% seen only once. The ten largest clones add up to under 35% of the sample.

The source of this sequence is a man in his sixties with small cell lung cancer. Sequenced input: normal tissue next to the tumor. In this chain, TRBV6-6 is recombined with TRBJ2-4; TRBD1 might be the D gene, on 5 matching bases. The CDR3 amino acid sequence is: CASSYSKGVGDIQYF. The nucleotide sequence reads as follows: TGTGCCAGCAGTTATTCCAAAGGTGTAGGGGACATTCAGTACTTC.